This T cell receptor (beta chain) was retrieved from a study of blood T cells in healthy people across ages. About the study: Through template switching, about one barcoded beta molecule was captured per two T cells, as measured in model experiments. General observations from the study: Not knowing donor CMV status may have confounded expanded clonotype changes. The study regarded diversity estimates from one million T cells as underestimates.

Worth noting for this clonotype: What it binds is unknown.

Sample-barcoded 5' priming and a J-beta primer mix drove a second PCR of roughly 6 to 12 cycles. TCRdb itself ran the 5' RACE reads through MiXCR, one entry per CDR3 protein. The sample includes around 1,000,000 distinct CDR3 sequences, around 25% of them seen just once. Germline V gene lookup returns CDR1 DFQATT and CDR2 SNEGSKA (reference sequence). The V gene end was trimmed by 3 bases and the J gene end by 9 bases; junction bases not matched to a gene: 6. The CDR3 runs 13 residues. The same data also contributed to another study, on T cells of mothers and their children. That work contributes: The cDNA synthesis received all extracted RNA, at 1.5 ug per 15 ul.

The TCR sequence derives from a girl aged 2 to 10 in good health. The sample taken for sequencing was blood. The chain carries TRBV20-1 and TRBJ2-1; the match to TRBD2 covers 9 bases. The CDR3 here is CSASSGSEIEQFF. The CDR3 nucleotides are TGCAGTGCTAGTAGCGGGAGCGAGATTGAGCAGTTCTTC.